This entry features one T cell receptor (beta chain) sequence. The sample originates from a study of cytomegalovirus exposure and HLA in healthy donors. 60 Vbeta and 13 Jbeta primers were used in PCR. Profiled with immunoSEQ multiplex PCR; TCRdb holds only in-frame clones, not every one. Of around 140,000 clones detected, approximately 80% appear once; the ten largest clones hold around 4.3%. Germline V gene lookup returns CDR1 SGHTA and CDR2 FQGNSA. This CDR3 comprises 15 residues. Trimming cost V 1 base and J 5 bases; bases outside gene matches: 5. This clonotype was sampled from a man aged 40-55 years in good health and CMV-seronegative. The sequencing sample was made of PBMCs. The rearrangement joins TRBV7-2 to TRBJ1-1; 9 positions agree with TRBD1. The CDR3 loop reads CASSLGGTGSTEAFF. The CDR3 DNA follows: TGTGCCAGCAGCTTAGGCGGGACAGGGAGTACTGAAGCTTTCTTT.